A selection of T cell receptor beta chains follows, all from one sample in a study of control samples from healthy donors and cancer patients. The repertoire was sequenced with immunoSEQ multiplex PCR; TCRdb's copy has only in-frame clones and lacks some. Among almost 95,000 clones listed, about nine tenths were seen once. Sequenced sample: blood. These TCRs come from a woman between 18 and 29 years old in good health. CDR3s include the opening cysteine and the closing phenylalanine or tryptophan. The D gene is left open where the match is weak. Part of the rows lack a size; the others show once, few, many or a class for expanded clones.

CDR3nt: TGTGCCAGCACCTCTCCCATAGGCGAGCAGTACTTC
CDR3aa: CASTSPIGEQYF
v_gene: TRBV27
abundance: .
j_gene: TRBJ2-7
d_gene: .

CDR3nt: TGTGCCAGCAGTGAAGGTGAGGGGCCCTCCTACAATGAGCAGTTCTTC
CDR3aa: CASSEGEGPSYNEQFF
v_gene: TRBV6-1
abundance: .
j_gene: TRBJ2-1
d_gene: .

CDR3nt: TGTGCCAGCAGCTTAACCCGGGAATCACCCCTCCACTTT
CDR3aa: CASSLTRESPLHF
v_gene: TRBV7-9
abundance: .
j_gene: TRBJ1-6
d_gene: .

CDR3nt: TGTGCCAGCAGCTCCAGGACAGGGTTTGAGTCTGGGATCTCCAGATATGGCTACACCTTC
CDR3aa: CASSSRTGFESGISRYGYTF
v_gene: TRBV7-8
abundance: .
j_gene: TRBJ1-2
d_gene: TRBD1

CDR3nt: TGTGCCAGCGGAATCTCCAATGAGCAGTTCTTC
CDR3aa: CASGISNEQFF
v_gene: TRBV11-2
abundance: once
j_gene: TRBJ2-1
d_gene: .

CDR3nt: TGTGCCACCAGTGATTCCCCAAGCGGGGCGATAGATACGCAGTATTTT
CDR3aa: CATSDSPSGAIDTQYF
v_gene: TRBV24-1
abundance: .
j_gene: TRBJ2-3
d_gene: TRBD2

CDR3nt: TGTGCCAGCAGCCAACGATCCAACGCCGACTCTGGAAACACCATATATTTT
CDR3aa: CASSQRSNADSGNTIYF
v_gene: TRBV4-2
abundance: few
j_gene: TRBJ1-3
d_gene: .

CDR3nt: TGTGCCAGCAGTAAGGCCGGGGAGCTGTTTTTT
CDR3aa: CASSKAGELFF
v_gene: TRBV27
abundance: .
j_gene: TRBJ2-2
d_gene: .

CDR3nt: TGTGCCAGCAGTTTTGCGAGCAGGGGCACTGAAGCTTTCTTT
CDR3aa: CASSFASRGTEAFF
v_gene: TRBV28
abundance: .
j_gene: TRBJ1-1
d_gene: .

CDR3nt: TGTGCCAGCAGCCAAACCGGGACTAGCGGAATGAATGAGCAGTTCTTC
CDR3aa: CASSQTGTSGMNEQFF
v_gene: TRBV9
abundance: .
j_gene: TRBJ2-1
d_gene: TRBD2

CDR3nt: TGCAGCGTTGGAGATTCCGGGACAGGGGAATCTGGAAAACTGTTTTTT
CDR3aa: CSVGDSGTGESGKLFF
v_gene: TRBV29-1
abundance: .
j_gene: TRBJ1-4
d_gene: TRBD1

CDR3nt: TGCAGTGCTCGTGGACCAAACACCTACGAGCAGTACTTC
CDR3aa: CSARGPNTYEQYF
v_gene: TRBV20-1
abundance: .
j_gene: TRBJ2-7
d_gene: .

CDR3nt: TGTGCCAGCAGCCAAGATCTAGTAGCCTACGAGCAGTACTTC
CDR3aa: CASSQDLVAYEQYF
v_gene: TRBV14
abundance: .
j_gene: TRBJ2-7
d_gene: .

CDR3nt: TGCGCCAGCAGCGGGCAGGGACAGCATTCCTCCTACGAGCAGTACTTC
CDR3aa: CASSGQGQHSSYEQYF
v_gene: TRBV4-1
abundance: .
j_gene: TRBJ2-7
d_gene: TRBD1

CDR3nt: TGTGCCAGCAGCCAACAGTTAGCGACCCAAGAGACCCAGTACTTC
CDR3aa: CASSQQLATQETQYF
v_gene: TRBV4-2
abundance: .
j_gene: TRBJ2-5
d_gene: .

CDR3nt: TGTGCCAGCATCTCGACCGAGGTACAGATTCCATTTAACTATGGCTACACCTTC
CDR3aa: CASISTEVQIPFNYGYTF
v_gene: TRBV21-1
abundance: .
j_gene: TRBJ1-2
d_gene: .

CDR3nt: TGTGCCAGCACGAGGTCGTTTGACACTGAAGCTTTCTTT
CDR3aa: CASTRSFDTEAFF
v_gene: TRBV6-5
abundance: .
j_gene: TRBJ1-1
d_gene: .

CDR3nt: TGTGCCAGCAGCGATCGATCAGGTGAAGGTTCGAGTCTGTCTTTT
CDR3aa: CASSDRSGEGSSLSF
v_gene: TRBV7-2
abundance: .
j_gene: TRBJ1-4
d_gene: .

CDR3nt: TGCGCCAGCAGGGTTAACACCGGGGAGCTGTTTTTT
CDR3aa: CASRVNTGELFF
v_gene: TRBV10-2
abundance: .
j_gene: TRBJ2-2
d_gene: .

CDR3nt: TGTGCCAGCAGCTTGTTGTCGGGGGCGTTTACTGAAGCTTTCTTT
CDR3aa: CASSLLSGAFTEAFF
v_gene: TRBV5-5
abundance: .
j_gene: TRBJ1-1
d_gene: .

CDR3nt: TGTGCCAGCAGCTTGAAATTTCAGGGTGAACAAGAGACCCAGTACTTC
CDR3aa: CASSLKFQGEQETQYF
v_gene: TRBV5-4
abundance: .
j_gene: TRBJ2-5
d_gene: .

CDR3nt: TGCAGCGTTGAAGAAGGGACTAGCGGGGTATCAGATACGCAGTATTTT
CDR3aa: CSVEEGTSGVSDTQYF
v_gene: TRBV29-1
abundance: .
j_gene: TRBJ2-3
d_gene: TRBD2

CDR3nt: TGTGCCAGCAGCCGACGGGACAGCAAAATTGGATATGGCTACACCTTC
CDR3aa: CASSRRDSKIGYGYTF
v_gene: TRBV13
abundance: .
j_gene: TRBJ1-2
d_gene: TRBD1

CDR3nt: TGTGCCAGCAGCTTAGTCAACACAGATACGCAGTATTTT
CDR3aa: CASSLVNTDTQYF
v_gene: TRBV7-2
abundance: few
j_gene: TRBJ2-3
d_gene: .

CDR3nt: TGTGCCAGCAGTAGGGCCCGGGGTTCAGGAAACACCATATATTTT
CDR3aa: CASSRARGSGNTIYF
v_gene: TRBV6-5
abundance: .
j_gene: TRBJ1-3
d_gene: .

CDR3nt: TGTGCCAGCTCACCAAGATTGAACGACGAGCAGTACTTC
CDR3aa: CASSPRLNDEQYF
v_gene: TRBV18
abundance: .
j_gene: TRBJ2-7
d_gene: .

CDR3nt: TGCGCCAGCAGCGGGGGAACAGGGCCAAACACTGAAGCTTTCTTT
CDR3aa: CASSGGTGPNTEAFF
v_gene: TRBV5-1
abundance: .
j_gene: TRBJ1-1
d_gene: .

CDR3nt: TGTGCCAGCAGTTTCGGGGGGAACACCGGGGAGCTGTTTTTT
CDR3aa: CASSFGGNTGELFF
v_gene: TRBV7-9
abundance: .
j_gene: TRBJ2-2
d_gene: .

CDR3nt: TGCGCCAGCAGCCCAGGAGCCGGCCGGATTGAAGCTTTCTTT
CDR3aa: CASSPGAGRIEAFF
v_gene: TRBV4-1
abundance: .
j_gene: TRBJ1-1
d_gene: .

CDR3nt: TGCGCCAGCAGTGAGACAGGCGACATGAACACTGAAGCTTTCTTT
CDR3aa: CASSETGDMNTEAFF
v_gene: TRBV5-1
abundance: .
j_gene: TRBJ1-1
d_gene: .

CDR3nt: TGTGCCAGCAGCCAAGATCCCCACCAGCAGCCCCAGCATTTT
CDR3aa: CASSQDPHQQPQHF
v_gene: TRBV4-2
abundance: .
j_gene: TRBJ1-5
d_gene: .

CDR3nt: TGTGCCAGCAGCCAGGAGGAGGTCTGGGGGGGAATGAATGAGCAGTTCTTC
CDR3aa: CASSQEEVWGGMNEQFF
v_gene: TRBV3-1/TRBV3-2
abundance: .
j_gene: TRBJ2-1
d_gene: TRBD2

CDR3nt: TGCGCCAGCCTGGTCGGGGGCGTTGGGCCCCAGCATTTT
CDR3aa: CASLVGGVGPQHF
v_gene: TRBV5-1
abundance: .
j_gene: TRBJ1-5
d_gene: .

CDR3nt: TGTGCCAGTAAAAGGGAGACCGGTAATGAAAAACTGTTTTTT
CDR3aa: CASKRETGNEKLFF
v_gene: TRBV19
abundance: .
j_gene: TRBJ1-4
d_gene: .

CDR3nt: TGTGCCAGTAGTGCGGACAGGAGGCCCTCTGGAAACACCATATATTTT
CDR3aa: CASSADRRPSGNTIYF
v_gene: TRBV19
abundance: .
j_gene: TRBJ1-3
d_gene: TRBD1

CDR3nt: TGTGCCAGCAGTTTGCCCGCGGGCAATGAGCAGTTCTTC
CDR3aa: CASSLPAGNEQFF
v_gene: TRBV28
abundance: .
j_gene: TRBJ2-1
d_gene: .

CDR3nt: TGTGCCAGCAGCTTGGATCAGGGGGCGGACTACGAGCAGTACTTC
CDR3aa: CASSLDQGADYEQYF
v_gene: TRBV5-4
abundance: .
j_gene: TRBJ2-7
d_gene: TRBD1

CDR3nt: TGTGCCAGCAGCAAAGACAGTACCTCTGGAAACACCATATATTTT
CDR3aa: CASSKDSTSGNTIYF
v_gene: TRBV7-2
abundance: .
j_gene: TRBJ1-3
d_gene: .

CDR3nt: TGCGCCAGCAGCCAAGGACTTCATGGCGGCTACACCTTC
CDR3aa: CASSQGLHGGYTF
v_gene: TRBV4-1
abundance: .
j_gene: TRBJ1-2
d_gene: .

CDR3nt: TGTGCCAGCAGCCCTCCCGGGGCAGTACGCGGAGGGGAGCAGTACTTC
CDR3aa: CASSPPGAVRGGEQYF
v_gene: TRBV14
abundance: once
j_gene: TRBJ2-7
d_gene: .